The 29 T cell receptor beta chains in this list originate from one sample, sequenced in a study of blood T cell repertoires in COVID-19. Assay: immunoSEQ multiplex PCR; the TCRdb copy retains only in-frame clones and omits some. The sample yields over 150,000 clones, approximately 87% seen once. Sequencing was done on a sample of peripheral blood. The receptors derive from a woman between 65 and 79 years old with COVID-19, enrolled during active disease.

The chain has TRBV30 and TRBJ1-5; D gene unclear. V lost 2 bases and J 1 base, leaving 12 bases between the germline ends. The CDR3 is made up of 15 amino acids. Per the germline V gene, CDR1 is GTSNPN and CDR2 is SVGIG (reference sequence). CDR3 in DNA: TGTGCCTGGAGTCGAGGGATGAGGAGCAATCAGCCCCAGCATTTT. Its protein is CAWSRGMRSNQPQHF.

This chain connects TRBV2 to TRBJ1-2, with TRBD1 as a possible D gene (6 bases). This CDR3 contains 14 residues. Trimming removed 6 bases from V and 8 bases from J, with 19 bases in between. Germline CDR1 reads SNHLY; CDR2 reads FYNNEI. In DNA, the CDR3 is TGTGCCAGCAGCCCACAGGGCGCAAGTGGCGGCTACACCTTC. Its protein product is CASSPQGASGGYTF. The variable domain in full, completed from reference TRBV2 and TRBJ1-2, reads EPEVTQTPSHQVTQMGQEVILRCVPISNHLYFYWYRQILGQKVEFLVSFYNNEISEKSEIFDDQFSVERPDGSNFTLKIRSTKLEDSAMYFCASSPQGASGGYTFGSGTRLTVV.

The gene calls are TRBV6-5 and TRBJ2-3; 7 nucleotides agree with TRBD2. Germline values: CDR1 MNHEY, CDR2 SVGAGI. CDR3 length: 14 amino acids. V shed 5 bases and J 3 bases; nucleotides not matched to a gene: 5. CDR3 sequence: CASSSGIRTDTQYF. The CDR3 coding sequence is TGTGCCAGCAGTAGCGGGATCCGAACAGATACGCAGTATTTT.

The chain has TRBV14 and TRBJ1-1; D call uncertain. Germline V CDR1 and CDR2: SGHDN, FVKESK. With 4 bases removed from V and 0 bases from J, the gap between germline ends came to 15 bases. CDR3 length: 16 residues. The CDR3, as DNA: TGTGCCAGCAGCCGCATGGGAGGGAGAATGAACACTGAAGCTTTCTTT. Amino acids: CASSRMGGRMNTEAFF.

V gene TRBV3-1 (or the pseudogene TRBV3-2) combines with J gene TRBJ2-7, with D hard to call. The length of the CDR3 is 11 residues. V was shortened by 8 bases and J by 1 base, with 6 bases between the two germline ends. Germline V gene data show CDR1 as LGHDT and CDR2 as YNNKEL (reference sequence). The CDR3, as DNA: TGTGCCAGCTCCCTTTCCTACGAGCAGTACTTC. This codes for CASSLSYEQYF.

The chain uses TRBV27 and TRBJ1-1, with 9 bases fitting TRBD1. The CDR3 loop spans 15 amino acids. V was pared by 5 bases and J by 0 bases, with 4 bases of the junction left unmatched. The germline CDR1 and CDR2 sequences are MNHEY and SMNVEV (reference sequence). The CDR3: CASSRQGVLNTEAFF. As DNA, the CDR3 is TGTGCCAGCAGTAGACAGGGGGTCCTGAACACTGAAGCTTTCTTT.

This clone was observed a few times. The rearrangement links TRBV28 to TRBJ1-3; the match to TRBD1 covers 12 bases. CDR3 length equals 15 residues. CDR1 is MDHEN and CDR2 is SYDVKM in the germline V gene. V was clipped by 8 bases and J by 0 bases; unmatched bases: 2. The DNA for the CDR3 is TGTGCCAGCGGGACAGGGGGCCTCTCTGGAAACACCATATATTTT. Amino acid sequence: CASGTGGLSGNTIYF. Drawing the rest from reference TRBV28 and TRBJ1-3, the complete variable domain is DVKVTQSSRYLVKRTGEKVFLECVQDMDHENMFWYRQDPGLGLRLIYFSYDVKMKEKGDIPEGYSVSREKKERFSLILESASTNQTSMYLCASGTGGLSGNTIYFGEGSWLTVV.

DNA of the CDR3: TGTGCCAGTAGTATAGGGGAGCTAAAGCCCCAGCATTTT. Translation: CASSIGELKPQHF. V usage is TRBV19 and J usage is TRBJ1-5; D is undetermined. Germline CDR1 LNHDA, CDR2 SQIVND (reference sequence). The CDR3 spans 13 residues. V shed 1 base and J shed 8 bases, with 9 bases lying between them.

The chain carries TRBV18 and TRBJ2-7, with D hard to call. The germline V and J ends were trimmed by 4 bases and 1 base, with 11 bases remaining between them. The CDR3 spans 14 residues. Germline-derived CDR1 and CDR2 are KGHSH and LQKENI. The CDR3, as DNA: TGTGCCAGCTCACGCAATCCCGGTTCCTACGAGCAGTACTTC. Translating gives CASSRNPGSYEQYF.

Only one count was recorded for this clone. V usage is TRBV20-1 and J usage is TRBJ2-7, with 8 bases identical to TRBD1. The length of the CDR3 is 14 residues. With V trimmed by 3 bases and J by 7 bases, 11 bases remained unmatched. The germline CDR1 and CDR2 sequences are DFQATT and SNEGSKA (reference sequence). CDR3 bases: TGCAGTGCTAGTCGGACAGGGCGCCGTGGGGAGCAGTACTTC. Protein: CSASRTGRRGEQYF.

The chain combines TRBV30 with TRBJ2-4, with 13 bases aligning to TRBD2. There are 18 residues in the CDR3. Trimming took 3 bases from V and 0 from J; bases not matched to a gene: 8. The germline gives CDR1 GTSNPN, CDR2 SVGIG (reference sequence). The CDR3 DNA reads TGTGCCTGGAGGAGACTAGCGGGAGGTCTGATAGCCAAAAACATTCAGTACTTC. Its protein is CAWRRLAGGLIAKNIQYF. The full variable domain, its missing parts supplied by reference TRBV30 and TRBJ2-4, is SQTIHQWPATLVQPVGSPLSLECTVEGTSNPNLYWYRQAAGRGLQLLFYSVGIGQISSEVPQNLSASRPQDRQFILSSKKLLLSDSGFYLCAWRRLAGGLIAKNIQYFGAGTRLSVL.

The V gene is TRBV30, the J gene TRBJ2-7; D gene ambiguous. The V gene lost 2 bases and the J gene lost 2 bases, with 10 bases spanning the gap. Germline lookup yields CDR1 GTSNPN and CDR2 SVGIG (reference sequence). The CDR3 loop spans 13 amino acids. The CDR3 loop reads CAWSPRLAYEQYF. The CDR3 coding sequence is TGTGCCTGGAGTCCTCGACTCGCCTACGAGCAGTACTTC.

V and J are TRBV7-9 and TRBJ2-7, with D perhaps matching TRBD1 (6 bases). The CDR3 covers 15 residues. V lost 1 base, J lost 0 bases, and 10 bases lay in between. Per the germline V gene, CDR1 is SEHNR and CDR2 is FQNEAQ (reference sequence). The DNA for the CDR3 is TGTGCCAGCAGCTTAGGTGGGACAACCTCCTACGAGCAGTACTTC. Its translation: CASSLGGTTSYEQYF.

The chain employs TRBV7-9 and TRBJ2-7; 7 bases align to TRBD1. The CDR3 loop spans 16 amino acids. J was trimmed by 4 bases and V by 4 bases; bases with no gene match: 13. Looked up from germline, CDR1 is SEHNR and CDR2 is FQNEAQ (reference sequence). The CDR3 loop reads CASSSLTGVGRYEQYF. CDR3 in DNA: TGTGCCAGCAGCTCCCTAACAGGGGTGGGTCGATACGAGCAGTACTTC. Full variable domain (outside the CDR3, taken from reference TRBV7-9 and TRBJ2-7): DTGVSQNPRHKITKRGQNVTFRCDPISEHNRLYWYRQTLGQGPEFLTYFQNEAQLEKSRLLSDRFSAERPKGSFSTLEIQRTEQGDSAMYLCASSSLTGVGRYEQYFGPGTRLTVT.

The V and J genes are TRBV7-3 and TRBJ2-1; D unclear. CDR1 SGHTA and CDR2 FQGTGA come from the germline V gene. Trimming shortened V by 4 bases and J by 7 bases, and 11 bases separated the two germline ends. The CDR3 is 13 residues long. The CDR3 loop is CASSSPGGNEQFF. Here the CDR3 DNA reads TGTGCCAGCAGCTCTCCGGGTGGGAATGAGCAGTTCTTC.

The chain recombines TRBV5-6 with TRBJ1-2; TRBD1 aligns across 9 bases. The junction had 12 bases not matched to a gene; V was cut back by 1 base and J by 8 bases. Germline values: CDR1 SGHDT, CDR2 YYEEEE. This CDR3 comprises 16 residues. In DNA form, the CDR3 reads TGTGCCAGCAGCTTGTGGGGCACAGGGGGCTTTCGGGGCTACACCTTC. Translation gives CASSLWGTGGFRGYTF.

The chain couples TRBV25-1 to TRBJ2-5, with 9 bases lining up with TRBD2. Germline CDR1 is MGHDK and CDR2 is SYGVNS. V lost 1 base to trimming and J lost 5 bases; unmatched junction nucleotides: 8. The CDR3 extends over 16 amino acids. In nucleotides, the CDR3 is TGTGCCAGCAGTGAATTTCCAGCGGGAGGTCGGGAGACCCAGTACTTC. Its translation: CASSEFPAGGRETQYF. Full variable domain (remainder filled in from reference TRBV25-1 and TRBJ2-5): EADIYQTPRYLVIGTGKKITLECSQTMGHDKMYWYQQDPGMELHLIHYSYGVNSTEKGDLSSESTVSRIRTEHFPLTLESARPSHTSQYLCASSEFPAGGRETQYFGPGTRLLVL.

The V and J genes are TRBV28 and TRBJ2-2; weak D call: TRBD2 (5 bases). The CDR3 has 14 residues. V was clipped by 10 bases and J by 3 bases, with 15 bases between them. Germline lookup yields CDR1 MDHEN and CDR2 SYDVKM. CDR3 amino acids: CATRHGGYTGELFF. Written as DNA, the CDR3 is TGTGCCACCAGACACGGAGGTTACACCGGGGAGCTGTTTTTT.

CDR3 amino acids: CASSIGEVAGPYEQYF. CDR3 DNA sequence: TGTGCCAGTAGTATAGGCGAAGTAGCGGGTCCCTACGAGCAGTACTTC. This chain joins TRBV19 and TRBJ2-7; TRBD2 matches at 7 bases. The trim removed 1 base at V and 2 bases at J, leaving 8 bases unmatched. The CDR3 is 16 residues long. The germline V gene encodes CDR1 LNHDA and CDR2 SQIVND (reference sequence). The complete variable domain, with remaining parts taken from reference TRBV19 and TRBJ2-7, reads DGGITQSPKYLFRKEGQNVTLSCEQNLNHDAMYWYRQDPGQGLRLIYYSQIVNDFQKGDIAEGYSVSREKKESFPLTVTSAQKNPTAFYLCASSIGEVAGPYEQYFGPGTRLTVT.

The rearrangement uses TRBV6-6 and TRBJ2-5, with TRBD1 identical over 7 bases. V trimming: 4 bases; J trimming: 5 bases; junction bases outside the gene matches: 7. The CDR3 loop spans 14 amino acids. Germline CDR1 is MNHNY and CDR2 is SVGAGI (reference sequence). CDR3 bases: TGTGCCAGCAGTTTCCCGACAGGGTTGGAGACCCAGTACTTC. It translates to CASSFPTGLETQYF.

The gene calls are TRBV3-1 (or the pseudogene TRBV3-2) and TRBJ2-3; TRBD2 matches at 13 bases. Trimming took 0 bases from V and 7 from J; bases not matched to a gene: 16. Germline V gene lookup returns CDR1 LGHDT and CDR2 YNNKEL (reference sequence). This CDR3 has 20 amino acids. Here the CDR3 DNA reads TGTGCCAGCAGCCAAGATTCAAGAACTAGCGGGAGGGCGGGACAAAATACGCAGTATTTT. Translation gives CASSQDSRTSGRAGQNTQYF.

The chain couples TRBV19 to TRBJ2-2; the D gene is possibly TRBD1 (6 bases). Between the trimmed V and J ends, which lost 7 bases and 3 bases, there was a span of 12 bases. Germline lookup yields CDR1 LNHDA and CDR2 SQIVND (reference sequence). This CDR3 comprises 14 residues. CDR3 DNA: TGTGCCAGTAAAACCGGGACACACACCGGGGAGCTGTTTTTT. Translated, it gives CASKTGTHTGELFF.

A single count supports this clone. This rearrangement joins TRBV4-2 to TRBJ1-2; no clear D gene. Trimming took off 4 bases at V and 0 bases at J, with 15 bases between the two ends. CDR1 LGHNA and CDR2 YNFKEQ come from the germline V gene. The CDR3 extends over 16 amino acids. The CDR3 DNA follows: TGTGCCAGCAGCCCCAGTGCAGCTGACTCTAACTATGGCTACACCTTC. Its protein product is CASSPSAADSNYGYTF.

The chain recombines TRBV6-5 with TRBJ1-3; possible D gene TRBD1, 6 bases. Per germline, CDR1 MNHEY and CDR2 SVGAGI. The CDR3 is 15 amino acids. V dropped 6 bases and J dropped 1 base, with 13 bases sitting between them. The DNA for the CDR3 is TGTGCCAGCAGAGATCCGGGACAATCTGGAAACACCATATATTTT. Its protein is CASRDPGQSGNTIYF.

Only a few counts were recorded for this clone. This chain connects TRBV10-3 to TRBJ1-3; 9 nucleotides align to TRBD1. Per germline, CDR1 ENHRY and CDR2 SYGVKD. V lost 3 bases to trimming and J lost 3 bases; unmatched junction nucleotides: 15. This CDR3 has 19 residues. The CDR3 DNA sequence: TGTGCCATCAGTGAAAGAGGGACAGGGATAGCGTCCATTGGAAACACCATATATTTT. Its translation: CAISERGTGIASIGNTIYF.

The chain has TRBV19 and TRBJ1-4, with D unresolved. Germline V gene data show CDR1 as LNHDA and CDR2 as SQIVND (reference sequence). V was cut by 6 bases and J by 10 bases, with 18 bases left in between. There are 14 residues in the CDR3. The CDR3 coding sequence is TGTGCCAGTAGCCCCCAAGGAGGATCAGGAAAACTGTTTTTT. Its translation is CASSPQGGSGKLFF. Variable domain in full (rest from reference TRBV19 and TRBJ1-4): DGGITQSPKYLFRKEGQNVTLSCEQNLNHDAMYWYRQDPGQGLRLIYYSQIVNDFQKGDIAEGYSVSREKKESFPLTVTSAQKNPTAFYLCASSPQGGSGKLFFGSGTQLSVL.

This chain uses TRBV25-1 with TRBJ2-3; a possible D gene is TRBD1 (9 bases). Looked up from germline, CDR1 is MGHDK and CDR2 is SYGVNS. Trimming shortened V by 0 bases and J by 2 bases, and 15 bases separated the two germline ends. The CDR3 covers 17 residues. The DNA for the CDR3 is TGTGCCAGCAGTGAATATAGCGGGACAGGGATCACAGATACGCAGTATTTT. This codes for CASSEYSGTGITDTQYF.

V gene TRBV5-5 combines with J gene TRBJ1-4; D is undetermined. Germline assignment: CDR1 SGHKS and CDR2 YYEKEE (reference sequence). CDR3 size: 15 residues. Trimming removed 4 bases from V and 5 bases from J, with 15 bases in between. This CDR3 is CASSPELGGNEKLFF. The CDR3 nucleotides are TGTGCCAGCAGCCCCGAGTTAGGAGGGAATGAAAAACTGTTTTTT.

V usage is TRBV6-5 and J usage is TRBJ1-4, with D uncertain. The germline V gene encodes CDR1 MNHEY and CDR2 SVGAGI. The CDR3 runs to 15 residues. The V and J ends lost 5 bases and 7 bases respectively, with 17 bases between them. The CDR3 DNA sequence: TGTGCCAGCAGTAGAGACATAGGCAGTGCTGAAAAACTGTTTTTT. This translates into CASSRDIGSAEKLFF.